Listed below are T cell receptor beta chains from one sample, sequenced in a study of cytomegalovirus exposure and HLA in healthy donors. Profiled with immunoSEQ multiplex PCR; TCRdb holds only in-frame clones, not every one. The sample includes roughly 180,000 clones, 80% of them seen just once. The sequenced material came from PBMCs. These receptors originate from a woman aged 30 to 39 in good health and CMV-seronegative. Each CDR3 is given with its conserved first and last residue. A D gene is named only where the DNA matches it firmly. Rows may omit the clone size; those that give it use once, few, many or a size class.

d_call j_call clone_size v_call cdr3_aa cdr3_nt
TRBD1 TRBJ2-7 few TRBV28 CASSLLGQGNSYEQYF TGTGCCAGCAGTTTATTGGGACAGGGGAATTCCTACGAGCAGTACTTC
TRBD1 TRBJ2-5 . TRBV9 CASSIGTGFTQETQYF TGTGCCAGCAGCATCGGGACAGGGTTTACCCAAGAGACCCAGTACTTC
TRBD2 TRBJ2-5 . TRBV30 CAWGLLAGVLETQYF TGTGCCTGGGGGCTCCTAGCGGGGGTCCTAGAGACCCAGTACTTC
TRBD1 TRBJ1-2 . TRBV4-3 CASSQLEGAANYGYTF TGCGCCAGCAGCCAGTTGGAGGGGGCGGCTAACTATGGCTACACCTTC
. TRBJ1-1 . TRBV7-2 CASSLATGNTEAFF TGTGCCAGCAGCTTAGCTACAGGGAACACTGAAGCTTTCTTT
. TRBJ2-7 . TRBV14 CASTSSRTGYISYEQYF TGTGCCAGCACCTCAAGCCGAACAGGTTACATATCCTACGAGCAGTACTTC
TRBD1 TRBJ1-1 . TRBV9 CASSPDRGLWNTEAFF TGTGCCAGCAGTCCGGACAGGGGGCTATGGAACACTGAAGCTTTCTTT
TRBD2 TRBJ2-5 . TRBV6-1 CASSAAGTRVTYF TGTGCCAGCAGTGCCGCCGGGACTAGAGTCACTTACTTC
. TRBJ1-2 . TRBV30 CAWTGAPRDGYTF TGTGCCTGGACTGGGGCCCCGAGAGATGGCTACACCTTC
TRBD2 TRBJ2-7 . TRBV2 CAGGRLAGSYEQYF TGTGCCGGGGGACGACTAGCGGGGTCCTACGAGCAGTACTTC
. TRBJ1-2 few TRBV6-6 CASSPSNYGYTF TGTGCCAGCAGCCCGTCTAACTATGGCTACACCTTC
TRBD1 TRBJ2-5 . TRBV29-1 CSGGQGPRVQYF TGCAGCGGTGGACAGGGGCCCCGGGTCCAGTACTTC
TRBD1 TRBJ1-5 . TRBV18 CASSPYTTGVVGQPQHF TGTGCCAGCTCACCGTACACAACAGGGGTAGTGGGTCAGCCCCAGCATTTT
. TRBJ2-7 . TRBV20-1 CSARDGYEQYF TGCAGTGCTAGAGACGGGTACGAGCAGTACTTC
. TRBJ2-1 . TRBV5-1 CASRGPGGSNEQFF TGCGCCAGCAGGGGTCCAGGGGGGAGCAATGAGCAGTTCTTC
. TRBJ2-5 . TRBV13 CASSLGGEETQYF TGTGCCAGCAGCTTGGGGGGTGAAGAGACCCAGTACTTC
TRBD1 TRBJ1-5 . TRBV19 CASSSGGTVQPQHF TGTGCCAGTAGTTCAGGGGGGACCGTTCAGCCCCAGCATTTT
. TRBJ2-5 . TRBV9 CASSPFMSVQETQYF TGTGCCAGCAGCCCGTTTATGTCAGTCCAAGAGACCCAGTACTTC
. TRBJ1-2 . TRBV30 CAWSWGSYGYTF TGTGCCTGGAGTTGGGGCAGCTATGGCTACACCTTC
TRBD2 TRBJ2-3 . TRBV27 CASCSWTSGGTDTQYF TGTGCCAGCTGCTCGTGGACTAGCGGGGGGACAGATACGCAGTATTTT